These T cell receptor beta chains were read from a single sample in a study of T cell repertoires in cytomegalovirus infection. One entry per CDR3 protein results from TCRdb running MiXCR on the reads. The sample holds about 63,000 distinct CDR3 sequences; around 20% are singletons and the top ten take 73%. What these receptors recognize is not known. Sequenced material: CD8+ T cells from cultured PBMCs, taken from culture after CMV antigen stimulation. These receptors all come from a human donor in good health (CMV status not recorded). Some clones in this sample may be carry-over from other donors' samples. Each CDR3 is given with its conserved first and last residue. A D gene is named only where the DNA matches it firmly. Size values are once, few and many counts, or a class for expanded clones, and some rows have none.

clone_size | d_call | j_call | v_call | cdr3_length | cdr3_nt | cdr3_aa
NA | NA | TRBJ1-5 | TRBV7-9 | 13 | TGTGCCAGCAGCTTAGAATCAGGGCAGCCCCAGCATTTT | CASSLESGQPQHF
NA | NA | TRBJ1-4 | TRBV9 | 14 | TGTGCCAGCAGCGGCCGGGACCACAATGAAAAACTGTTTTTT | CASSGRDHNEKLFF
few | NA | TRBJ2-7 | TRBV7-9 | 14 | TGTGCCAGCAGCCCGTTGGGGAGCTCCTACGAGCAGTACTTC | CASSPLGSSYEQYF
NA | NA | TRBJ1-6 | TRBV27 | 16 | TGTGCCAGCAGTACAATAGGGTTTCAGGGTTATTCACCCCTCCACTTT | CASSTIGFQGYSPLHF
NA | NA | TRBJ1-5 | TRBV7-9 | 13 | TGTGCCAGCAGCTTAGAGGAGAATCAGCCCCAGCATTTT | CASSLEENQPQHF
NA | NA | TRBJ1-2 | TRBV7-8 | 14 | TGTGCCAGCAGCATCAGGGGCCCCGTGGATGGCTACACCTTC | CASSIRGPVDGYTF
few | TRBD2 | TRBJ2-7 | TRBV7-9 | 14 | TGTGCCAGCAGCTCAGCAAAGGGAGGGAGTGAGCAGTACTTC | CASSSAKGGSEQYF
NA | NA | TRBJ2-3 | TRBV7-3 | 15 | TGTGCCAGCAGCTTAAATGGTTGGGGGACAGATACGCAGTATTTT | CASSLNGWGTDTQYF
few | NA | TRBJ2-7 | TRBV7-9 | 17 | TGTGCCAGCAGCTCGAGCGCCGGGACGCTTCTCACCTACGAGCAGTACTTC | CASSSSAGTLLTYEQYF
NA | NA | TRBJ2-1 | TRBV28 | 12 | TGTGCCAGCACCCTGGCGGAAGGAGGGCAGTTCTTC | CASTLAEGGQFF
NA | TRBD2 | TRBJ2-5 | TRBV5-6 | 15 | TGTGCCAGCATCGTTAGCGGGGAGTACCAAGAGACCCAGTACTTC | CASIVSGEYQETQYF
many | NA | TRBJ2-6 | TRBV19 | 15 | TGTGCGACTGGAGGGGGCTTCTCTGGGGCCAACGTCCTGACTTTC | CATGGGFSGANVLTF
NA | NA | TRBJ1-1 | TRBV2 | 16 | TGTGCCAGCAATTTGGCAGCCTTAAAGGGGAACACTGAAGCTTTCTTT | CASNLAALKGNTEAFF
NA | TRBD1 | TRBJ1-1 | TRBV7-9 | 12 | TGTGCCAGCAGCTTGGAGACAGGGGAAGCTTTCTTT | CASSLETGEAFF
few | NA | TRBJ2-2 | TRBV6-5 | 14 | TGTGCCAGCAAGCGGACCCTTAACACCGGGGAGCTGTTTTTT | CASKRTLNTGELFF
few | NA | TRBJ2-3 | TRBV29-1 | 14 | TGCAGCGTTGCGGGTGTGGGAGAGTGGGATACGCAGTATTTT | CSVAGVGEWDTQYF
NA | NA | TRBJ1-2 | TRBV7-9 | 13 | TGTGCCAGCAGCTATGGGCCGGCGGATGGCTACACCTTC | CASSYGPADGYTF
few | NA | TRBJ1-1 | TRBV12-5 | 9 | TGTGCTAGTGGTTTAGAAGCTTTCTTT | CASGLEAFF
few | NA | TRBJ2-1 | TRBV5-1 | 17 | TGCGCCAGCAGCTCCCGGGGGACAGTGAACTCCTACAATGAGCAGTTCTTC | CASSSRGTVNSYNEQFF
few | NA | TRBJ1-1 | TRBV7-3 | 17 | TGTGCCAGCAGCTTAAGGGTAGGCAGGAGTCTGAACACTGAAGCTTTCTTT | CASSLRVGRSLNTEAFF
NA | NA | TRBJ2-1 | TRBV6-4 | 15 | TGTGCCAGCAGTGCTGAGGGGGGCACTTACAATGAGCAGTTCTTC | CASSAEGGTYNEQFF
few | NA | TRBJ2-7 | TRBV7-6 | 13 | TGTGCCAGCAGCTTATTTTTGGGGTACGAGCAGTACTTC | CASSLFLGYEQYF
few | TRBD1 | TRBJ2-7 | TRBV7-9 | 12 | TGTGCCGGACGGGACAGGGAGGACGAGCAGTACTTC | CAGRDREDEQYF
NA | NA | TRBJ2-7 | TRBV20-1 | 15 | TGCAGTGCCCATGGACTCCTCCAGAGCTCCTACGAGCAGTACTTC | CSAHGLLQSSYEQYF
NA | NA | TRBJ1-2 | TRBV12-3/TRBV12-4 | 15 | TGTGCCAGCAGTAACACAGGGATGGGGGGCTATGGCTACACCTTC | CASSNTGMGGYGYTF
NA | TRBD2 | TRBJ2-5 | TRBV6-5 | 15 | TGTGCCAGCAGTTACCGGACTAGTGGGAAAGAGACCCAGTACTTC | CASSYRTSGKETQYF
NA | NA | TRBJ2-3 | TRBV6-5 | 13 | TGTGCCAGCAGTTACGGTCCGGGAGATACGCAGTATTTT | CASSYGPGDTQYF
NA | TRBD1 | TRBJ1-6 | TRBV25-1 | 16 | TGTGCCAGCAGTGAACAACAGGGGGTTGATAATTCACCCCTCCACTTT | CASSEQQGVDNSPLHF
few | NA | TRBJ1-1 | TRBV3-1 | 16 | TGTGCCAGCAGCCCTTCACGGGGACCGGTGAACACTGAAGCTTTCTTT | CASSPSRGPVNTEAFF
few | NA | TRBJ2-7 | TRBV12-3/TRBV12-4 | 13 | TGTGCCAGCAGTTTGTCCATTTCCTACGAGCAGTACTTC | CASSLSISYEQYF
few | NA | TRBJ2-7 | TRBV7-6 | 13 | TGTGCCAGCAGCCCCGTGGGGGGGCACGAGCAGTACTTC | CASSPVGGHEQYF
NA | TRBD1 | TRBJ1-4 | TRBV12-3/TRBV12-4 | 19 | TGTGCCAGCAGTTTTTACAGGGGGCCTAATCCTGCAACTAATGAAAAACTGTTTTTT | CASSFYRGPNPATNEKLFF
NA | TRBD2 | TRBJ2-1 | TRBV7-2 | 16 | TGTGCCAGCAGCTCCAGTGGGGGGGGGACTTACAATGAGCAGTTCTTC | CASSSSGGGTYNEQFF